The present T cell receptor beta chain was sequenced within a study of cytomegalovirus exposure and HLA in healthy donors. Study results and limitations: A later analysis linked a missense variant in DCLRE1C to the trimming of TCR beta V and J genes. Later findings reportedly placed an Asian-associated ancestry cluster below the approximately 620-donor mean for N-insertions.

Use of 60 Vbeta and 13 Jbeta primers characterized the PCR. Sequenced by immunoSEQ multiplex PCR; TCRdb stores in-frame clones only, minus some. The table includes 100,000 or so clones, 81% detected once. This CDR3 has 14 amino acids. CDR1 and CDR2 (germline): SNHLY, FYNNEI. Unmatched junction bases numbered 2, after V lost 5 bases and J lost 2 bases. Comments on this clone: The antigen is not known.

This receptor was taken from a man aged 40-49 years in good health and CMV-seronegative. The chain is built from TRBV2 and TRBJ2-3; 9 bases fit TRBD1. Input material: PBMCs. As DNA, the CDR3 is TGTGCCAGCAGTCGGACAGGGGTCACAGATACGCAGTATTTT. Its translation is CASSRTGVTDTQYF.